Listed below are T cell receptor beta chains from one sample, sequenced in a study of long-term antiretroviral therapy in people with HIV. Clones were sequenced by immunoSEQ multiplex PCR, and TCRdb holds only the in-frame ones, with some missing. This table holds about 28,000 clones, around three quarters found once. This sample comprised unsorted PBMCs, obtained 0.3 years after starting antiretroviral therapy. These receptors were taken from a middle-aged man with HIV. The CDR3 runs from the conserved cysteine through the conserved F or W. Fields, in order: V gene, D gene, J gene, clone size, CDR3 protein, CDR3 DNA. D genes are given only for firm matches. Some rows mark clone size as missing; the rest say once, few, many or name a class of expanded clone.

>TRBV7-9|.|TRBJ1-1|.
CASSLFGNTEAFF
TGTGCCAGCAGCTTATTCGGGAACACTGAAGCTTTCTTT
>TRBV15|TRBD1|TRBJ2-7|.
CATSRGTGSREQYF
TGTGCCACCAGCAGAGGGACAGGATCGAGGGAGCAGTACTTC
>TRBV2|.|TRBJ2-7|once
CASKRGDEQYF
TGTGCCAGCAAAAGAGGGGACGAGCAGTACTTC
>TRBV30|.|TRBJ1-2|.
CAWSVLQGYTF
TGTGCCTGGAGTGTATTACAGGGCTACACCTTC
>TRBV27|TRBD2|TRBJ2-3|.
CASSPRDRGLAGGASDTQYF
TGTGCCAGCAGTCCCCGGGACAGGGGACTAGCGGGGGGAGCATCGGATACGCAGTATTTT
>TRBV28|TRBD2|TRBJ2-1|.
CASSLGLAGANEQFF
TGTGCCAGCAGTTTGGGACTAGCGGGCGCCAATGAGCAGTTCTTC
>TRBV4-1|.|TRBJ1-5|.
CASSQGQANQPQHF
TGCGCCAGCAGCCAAGGACAGGCCAATCAGCCCCAGCATTTT
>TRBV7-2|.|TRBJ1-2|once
CASSLGVRVSSF
TGTGCCAGCAGCTTAGGAGTAAGGGTGTCGTCCTTC
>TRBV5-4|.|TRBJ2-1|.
CASSLWTHNEQFF
TGTGCCAGCAGCTTGTGGACGCACAATGAGCAGTTCTTC
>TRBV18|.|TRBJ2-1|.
CASSRIRDTEGFF
TGTGCCAGCTCACGGATCCGGGACACCGAAGGATTCTTC
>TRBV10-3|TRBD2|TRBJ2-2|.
CAISPSGGHGGELFF
TGTGCCATCAGTCCTTCGGGGGGGCACGGCGGGGAGCTGTTTTTT
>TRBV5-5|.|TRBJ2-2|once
CASHPSNKKRFYDTGELFF
TGTGCCAGCCACCCGTCGAACAAAAAGCGGTTTTATGACACCGGGGAGCTGTTTTTT
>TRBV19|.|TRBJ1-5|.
CASSKQGVGNQPQHF
TGTGCCAGTAGTAAACAGGGAGTTGGCAATCAGCCCCAGCATTTT
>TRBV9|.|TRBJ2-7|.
CASSVAGHSSYEQYF
TGTGCCAGCAGCGTAGCAGGACACAGCTCCTACGAGCAGTACTTC
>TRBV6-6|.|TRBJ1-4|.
CASQRGGIGTNEKLFF
TGTGCCTCCCAGAGAGGGGGGATTGGGACTAATGAAAAACTGTTTTTT
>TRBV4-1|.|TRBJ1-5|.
CASSQEIRQPQHF
TGCGCCAGCAGCCAAGAAATAAGGCAGCCCCAGCATTTT